The entry below gives a single TCR beta chain sequence along with its context. The antigen remains undetermined. TCRbeta library construction was performed incorporating unique molecular identifiers. Each CDR3 protein gets one entry after TCRdb re-called the PCR reads with MiXCR. The sample has approximately 45,000 distinct CDR3 sequences, roughly half seen once; the top ten hold approximately 38%. This specimen belongs to a study of T-cell reconstitution after alpha-beta-depleted transplantation in children. Overall study results and limits: Several hundred expanded graft clones reportedly were the source of alpha-beta T cells about two months after transplant. Recipient T cells and thymic progenitors that survived gave rise to the high TCRbeta diversity observed at day 60 in some patients. After one year, T-cell counts and TCRbeta diversity mostly came from new T cells.

The clonotype originates from a boy in the first two years of life with SCID, due to receive a stem cell transplant. The sample in question was peripheral blood, obtained before TCRalphabeta/CD19-depleted stem cell transplant.

CDR3: CSARDRDAYEQYF. DNA of the CDR3: TGCAGTGCTAGAGACAGGGACGCCTACGAGCAGTACTTC. This chain links TRBV20-1 with TRBJ2-7, with D perhaps assigned TRBD1 or TRBD2 (5 bases each). The CDR3 extends over 13 amino acids. Trimming took 0 bases from V and 2 from J, leaving 8 bases between them. Germline V gene data show CDR1 as DFQATT and CDR2 as SNEGSKA (reference sequence).